This T cell receptor beta chain came from a study of spatial heterogeneity in lung cancer. Turning to the study itself: PBMC samples from follow-up, when available, were sequenced at a median of approximately 24 months post-resection. Study-wide points: Relative to follow-up, resection was when ubiquitous expanded tumor TCRs appeared more in blood.

The sample's time point: blood at routine non-recurrence follow-up after resection. Sequencing covered unsorted whole RNA taken from tumor, nontumor lung or frozen PBMC. There are a few counts of this clonotype. Antigen unknown. TCRdb re-analysed the 5' RACE reads in MiXCR, keeping a single row per CDR3 protein. This repertoire shows 9,500 to 13,000 distinct CDR3 sequences, about a tenth found once; its top ten account for 34%. Germline V gene data show CDR1 as SGHTA and CDR2 as FQGNSA. V dropped 0 bases and J dropped 1 base, with 3 bases sitting between them. The length of the CDR3 is 13 residues. This sequence was found in a female donor with early-stage non-small cell lung cancer. V usage is TRBV7-2 and J usage is TRBJ1-1; D remains unclear. Sequences were derived from PBMCs, sampled at follow-up. DNA for the CDR3: TGTGCCAGCAGCTTAGCGGAGAACACTGAAGCTTTCTTT. It is translated as CASSLAENTEAFF. Based on the CDR3 plus reference TRBV7-2 and TRBJ1-1, the full variable domain is GAGVSQSPSNKVTEKGKDVELRCDPISGHTALYWYRQSLGQGLEFLIYFQGNSAPDKSGLPSDRFSAERTGGSVSTLTIQRTQQEDSAVYLCASSLAENTEAFFGQGTRLTVV.